The rows below give T cell receptor beta chains drawn from one sample of a study of OX40 agonist ivuxolimab in advanced cancers. Produced via immunoSEQ multiplex PCR; TCRdb's table is partial and in-frame only. The repertoire holds approximately 65,000 clones, with about 82% as singletons. This specimen was CD4+ or CD8+ T cells sorted from blood, taken in a trial of the OX40 agonist ivuxolimab. The receptors derive from an adult with an advanced solid tumor such as melanoma, head and neck, liver or kidney cancer. CDR3s include the opening cysteine and the closing phenylalanine or tryptophan. A D gene is named only where the DNA matches it firmly. The size of a clone is reported for some rows only, either as once, few or many, or as a class for expanded clones.

j_call clone_size v_call d_call cdr3_nt cdr3_aa
TRBJ1-6 . TRBV7-3 . TGTGCCAGCAGCTTGAAGGGGAAAGGGTCACCCCTCCACTTT CASSLKGKGSPLHF
TRBJ2-1 . TRBV10-3 . TGTGCCATTCAGAGAGACCTTGACTACAATGAGCAGTTCTTC CAIQRDLDYNEQFF
TRBJ2-2 . TRBV7-3 . TGTGCCAGCAGCCCAGGACAGACGAACACCGGGGAGCTGTTTTTT CASSPGQTNTGELFF
TRBJ2-7 once TRBV10-3 TRBD2 TGTGCCATCAGTGACATCTCTAGCGGGAGGACCGAGCAGTACTTC CAISDISSGRTEQYF
TRBJ2-1 . TRBV7-6 . TGTGCCAGCAGCGTCACCGTGGCGGCCCTGGAGGTCGATGAGCAGTTCTTC CASSVTVAALEVDEQFF
TRBJ1-1 many TRBV5-1 . TGCGCCAGCAGCTTGGGGGATCAACGGACTGAAGCTTTCTTT CASSLGDQRTEAFF
TRBJ1-1 . TRBV6-6 . TGTGCCAGCAGCCCGTGGGACACTGAAGCTTTCTTT CASSPWDTEAFF
TRBJ1-5 . TRBV6-6 . TGTGCCAGCAGCCCCATCGGGGGCAATCAGCCCCAGCATTTT CASSPIGGNQPQHF
TRBJ2-2 . TRBV7-9 TRBD1 TGTGCCAGCAGCCTGGGACAGGGGAACACCGGGGAGCTGTTTTTT CASSLGQGNTGELFF
TRBJ1-2 few TRBV2 . TGTGCCAGCAGTGGGTCCCCTCGGGGCTACACCTTC CASSGSPRGYTF
TRBJ1-1 . TRBV28 . TGTGCCAGCAGTTTCTCCGGGGGGGATCACACTGAAGCTTTCTTT CASSFSGGDHTEAFF
TRBJ2-7 . TRBV27 . TGTGCCAGCAGTTTAAAATTTGACAGCTCCTACGAGCAGTACTTC CASSLKFDSSYEQYF
TRBJ2-4 . TRBV2 . TGTGCCAGTCGGATTTCAGGGGACGGAAACATTCAGTACTTC CASRISGDGNIQYF
TRBJ1-2 . TRBV7-8 . TGTGCCAGCAGCCCGGGGAACGCGATGGGTGGCTACACCTTC CASSPGNAMGGYTF
TRBJ2-2 . TRBV25-1 . TGTGCCAGCAGTGCAGCGAACACCGGGGAGCTGTTTTTT CASSAANTGELFF
TRBJ1-6 . TRBV7-9 TRBD1 TGTGCCAGCAGCGGGGACAGGGGGCGACGAAATTCACCCCTCCACTTT CASSGDRGRRNSPLHF
TRBJ2-1 . TRBV30 . TGTGCCTGGAGTCAAGGGGTCGGACAAGCCTACAATGAGCAGTTCTTC CAWSQGVGQAYNEQFF
TRBJ2-3 . TRBV9 TRBD2 TGTGCCAGCAGCAAACTAGCGGGATTAACAGATACGCAGTATTTT CASSKLAGLTDTQYF
TRBJ1-1 . TRBV10-1 TRBD1 TGCGCCAGCAGCCTCCAGGGGGGCACTGAAGCTTTCTTT CASSLQGGTEAFF
TRBJ2-2 . TRBV7-2 . TGTGCCAGCAGCGAACAGGCGCACGGGGAGCTGTTTTTT CASSEQAHGELFF
TRBJ2-7 . TRBV7-2 . TGTGCCAGCAGCTTAGATTACTCCGACTGGGGCGAGCAGTACTTC CASSLDYSDWGEQYF
TRBJ1-4 . TRBV5-8 TRBD1 TGTGCCAGCAGCTGGAAGACAGGGGGGGATGAAAAACTGTTTTTT CASSWKTGGDEKLFF
TRBJ2-1 . TRBV7-2 . TGTGCCAGCAGTTTTAGTAGATCCTACAATGAGCAGTTCTTC CASSFSRSYNEQFF
TRBJ1-1 . TRBV7-2 . TGTGCCAGCAGCTTTACTGGGACCACTGAAGCTTTCTTT CASSFTGTTEAFF
TRBJ2-3 few TRBV6-6 TRBD1 TGTGCCAGCATCATGGACAGGGGTACAGATACGCAGTATTTT CASIMDRGTDTQYF
TRBJ2-7 . TRBV21-1 . TGTGCCAGCAGCAAAGAAACAGGGGGGTCCTACGAGCAGTACTTC CASSKETGGSYEQYF
TRBJ2-3 . TRBV7-3 . TGTGCCAGCAGGCCTGGGAGAGCCACAGATACGCAGTATTTT CASRPGRATDTQYF
TRBJ2-3 once TRBV27 TRBD2 TGTGCCAGCAGTCCCCAGCGGGAGGTACCGAGGGATACGCAGTATTTT CASSPQREVPRDTQYF
TRBJ2-5 once TRBV4-3 TRBD2 TGCGCCAGCAGCCTTAGCGGGATCGGAGAAACCCAGTACTTC CASSLSGIGETQYF